This T cell receptor beta chain was obtained from a study of identical twins. TCRdb reprocessed the 5' RACE reads with MiXCR, giving one entry per CDR3 protein. In the table there are about 530,000 distinct CDR3 sequences, roughly 15% of which are singletons. The same specimen was also included in a second study, on yellow fever vaccine responses in identical twins. From that second work: Twin vaccine T cell responses reportedly seemed partly convergent, partly personalized.

The sequenced sample consisted of CD4+ T cells sorted from blood. This clonotype was sampled from a woman between 18 and 29 years old in good health.

CDR3 in DNA: TGTGCCAGCAGCTTGGTTGGGGGGCCGGGAGAGACCCAGTACTTC. Residues: CASSLVGGPGETQYF. The chain is built from TRBV5-6 and TRBJ2-5; D possibly matches TRBD1 or TRBD2 (6 bases each). V was shortened by 0 bases and J by 4 bases, with 13 bases between the two germline ends. The CDR3 covers 15 residues. Germline V gene lookup returns CDR1 SGHDT and CDR2 YYEEEE.